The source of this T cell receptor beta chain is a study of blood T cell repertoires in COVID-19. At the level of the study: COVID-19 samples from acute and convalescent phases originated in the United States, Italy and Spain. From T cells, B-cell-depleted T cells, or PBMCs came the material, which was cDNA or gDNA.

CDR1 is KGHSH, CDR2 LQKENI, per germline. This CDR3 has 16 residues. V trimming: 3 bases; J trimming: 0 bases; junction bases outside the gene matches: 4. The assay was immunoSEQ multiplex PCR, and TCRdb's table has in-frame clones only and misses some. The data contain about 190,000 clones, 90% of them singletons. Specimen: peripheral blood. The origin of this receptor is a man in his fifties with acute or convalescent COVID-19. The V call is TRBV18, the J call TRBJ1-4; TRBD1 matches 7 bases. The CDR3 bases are TGTGCCAGCTCACCTGGGACAGAACCAACTAATGAAAAACTGTTTTTT. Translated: CASSPGTEPTNEKLFF.